These 28 T cell receptor beta chains came from one sample sequenced in a study of T cell responses to AZD1222 COVID-19 vaccine. Method: immunoSEQ multiplex PCR; TCRdb's copy keeps in-frame clones and lacks some. Seen here are 80,000 to 130,000 clones, around 87% observed once, and the top ten hold approximately 3%. Sequenced here: peripheral blood, sampled on day 0 of AZD1222 vaccination. These receptors were collected from an adult in good health.

The chain joins TRBV5-1 to TRBJ2-3; D is possibly TRBD2 (6 bases). Between the trimmed V and J ends, which lost 4 bases and 2 bases, there was a span of 14 bases. The CDR3 covers 15 residues. Germline CDR1 is SGHRS and CDR2 is YFSETQ. For the CDR3, the DNA is TGCGCCAGCAGCCGCGGTGGCGGGGTCACAGATACGCAGTATTTT. Translated, it gives CASSRGGGVTDTQYF.

The genes are TRBV25-1 and TRBJ1-2; D not certain. Trimming took off 2 bases at V and 5 bases at J, with 12 bases between the two ends. This CDR3 contains 14 residues. CDR1 and CDR2 from the germline V gene are MGHDK and SYGVNS. CDR3 residues: CASSEAAGFYGYTF. CDR3 nucleotide sequence: TGTGCCAGCAGTGAAGCGGCCGGGTTTTATGGCTACACCTTC.

The chain carries TRBV6-1 and TRBJ1-2; TRBD1 matches 7 bases. Germline V gives CDR1 MNHNS, CDR2 SASEGT. The CDR3 spans 14 residues. V shed 2 bases and J 3 bases; nucleotides not matched to a gene: 3. The CDR3 reads CASSESGQYYGYTF. CDR3 nucleotides: TGTGCCAGCAGTGAATCGGGACAGTACTATGGCTACACCTTC.

The V gene is TRBV20-1, the J gene TRBJ1-1; a possible D gene is TRBD1 (5 bases). CDR3 length equals 14 residues. Trimming cost V 3 bases and J 1 base, with 12 bases left between them. CDR1 is DFQATT and CDR2 is SNEGSKA in the germline V gene (reference sequence). CDR3: CSASGMRGNTEAFF. The CDR3 DNA reads TGCAGTGCTAGTGGGATGAGGGGGAACACTGAAGCTTTCTTT.

J is TRBJ1-4 and V is TRBV5-1, with 8 bases matching TRBD1. The germline gives CDR1 SGHRS, CDR2 YFSETQ. The ends lost 0 bases at V and 4 bases at J; junction bases unmatched: 5. The CDR3 runs 16 residues. The DNA of the CDR3 is TGCGCCAGCAGCTTGGGGGGGACAGGCATTAATGAAAAACTGTTTTTT. Translated: CASSLGGTGINEKLFF. Full variable domain (rest looked up from reference TRBV5-1 and TRBJ1-4): KAGVTQTPRYLIKTRGQQVTLSCSPISGHRSVSWYQQTPGQGLQFLFEYFSETQRNKGNFPGRFSGRQFSNSRSEMNVSTLELGDSALYLCASSLGGTGINEKLFFGSGTQLSVL.

V and J are TRBV19 and TRBJ1-1, with D possibly matching TRBD1 (5 bases). The germline V gene has CDR1 LNHDA and CDR2 SQIVND (reference sequence). The CDR3 spans 15 residues. V lost 3 bases, J lost 1 base, and 12 bases lay in between. This chain's CDR3 is CASSINGGGNTEAFF. In DNA form, the CDR3 reads TGTGCCAGTAGTATTAACGGGGGAGGGAACACTGAAGCTTTCTTT.

The chain has TRBV4-3 and TRBJ1-1; possible D gene TRBD1, 5 bases. V was clipped by 3 bases and J by 0 bases, with 14 bases between them. Looked up from germline, CDR1 is LGHNA and CDR2 is YSLEER. This CDR3 comprises 16 residues. The CDR3 reads CASSQGTIEVNTEAFF. As DNA, the CDR3 is TGCGCCAGCAGCCAGGGGACGATAGAAGTGAACACTGAAGCTTTCTTT.

The chain carries TRBV7-9 and TRBJ1-5; D may be TRBD1 (5 bases). Germline V gene sequence: CDR1 SEHNR, CDR2 FQNEAQ (reference sequence). The CDR3 totals 14 residues. V gave up 5 bases and J gave up 5 bases, with 13 bases separating them. The CDR3 reads CASSPSGDDQPQHF. CDR3 bases: TGTGCCAGCAGCCCCAGTGGGGACGATCAGCCCCAGCATTTT.

This chain joins TRBV19 and TRBJ2-6; D is unresolved. The CDR3 length is 18 residues. CDR1 is LNHDA and CDR2 is SQIVND in the germline V gene (reference sequence). Trimming pared 5 bases from V and 2 bases from J, leaving 19 bases between. The CDR3 is CASSPYTSITTGANVLTF. CDR3 DNA: TGTGCCAGTAGTCCATACACCTCAATCACGACTGGGGCCAACGTCCTGACTTTC.

This sequence joins TRBV27 and TRBJ1-2; 8 bases agree with TRBD1. V lost 8 bases and J lost 5; bases outside the gene matches: 7. The CDR3 is made up of 13 amino acids. Germline V CDR1 and CDR2: MNHEY, SMNVEV (reference sequence). CDR3 protein: CASAIQGEYGYTF. CDR3 DNA sequence: TGTGCCAGCGCCATACAGGGGGAATATGGCTACACCTTC.

The CDR3 sequence: CASSFLAQGVGNEQFF. CDR3 nucleotides: TGCGCCAGCAGCTTCTTAGCTCAGGGGGTAGGCAATGAGCAGTTCTTC. The V gene is TRBV5-1, the J gene TRBJ2-1; 7 nucleotides agree with TRBD1. The CDR3 contains 16 residues. J was trimmed by 6 bases and V by 2 bases; bases with no gene match: 11. Germline CDR1 and CDR2: SGHRS and YFSETQ. The full variable domain, its missing parts supplied by reference TRBV5-1 and TRBJ2-1, is KAGVTQTPRYLIKTRGQQVTLSCSPISGHRSVSWYQQTPGQGLQFLFEYFSETQRNKGNFPGRFSGRQFSNSRSEMNVSTLELGDSALYLCASSFLAQGVGNEQFFGPGTRLTVL.

J is TRBJ2-3 and V is TRBV7-9; 8 bases map to TRBD2. CDR1 is SEHNR, CDR2 FQNEAQ, per germline (reference sequence). The junction had 5 bases not matched to a gene; V was cut back by 2 bases and J by 1 base. This CDR3 is 16 amino acids long. CDR3 DNA: TGTGCCAGCAGCTTATACGGGGGGGCGGGCACAGATACGCAGTATTTT. It specifies CASSLYGGAGTDTQYF.

The chain has TRBV5-4 and TRBJ1-2, with D possibly TRBD1 on 5 matching bases. In germline, CDR1 is SGHNT, CDR2 YYREEE (reference sequence). Trimming took 0 bases from V and 8 from J, leaving 14 bases between them. The CDR3 is made up of 14 amino acids. The CDR3 DNA is TGTGCCAGCAGCTTGGCCGGGGGGGTTGGAGGCTACACCTTC. It codes for CASSLAGGVGGYTF. Combining the CDR3 with reference TRBV5-4 and TRBJ1-2 gives the whole variable domain ETGVTQSPTHLIKTRGQQVTLRCSSQSGHNTVSWYQQALGQGPQFIFQYYREEENGRGNFPPRFSGLQFPNYSSELNVNALELDDSALYLCASSLAGGVGGYTFGSGTRLTVV.

The chain couples TRBV10-3 to TRBJ2-5; D is unclear. From germline, CDR1 is ENHRY and CDR2 SYGVKD. Between the trimmed V and J ends, which lost 0 bases and 5 bases, there was a span of 4 bases. The CDR3 loop spans 12 amino acids. CDR3 DNA: TGTGCCATCAGTGAGTCGGGGGAGACCCAGTACTTC. This sequence encodes CAISESGETQYF.

The chain carries TRBV19 and TRBJ2-2; a weak D match, TRBD1 (6 bases). The CDR3 extends over 15 amino acids. Trimming cost V 6 bases and J 1 base, with 12 bases left between them. Germline CDR1 is LNHDA and CDR2 is SQIVND (reference sequence). The CDR3 reads CASSVGTQNTGELFF. In nucleotides, the CDR3 is TGTGCCAGTAGCGTGGGGACACAGAACACCGGGGAGCTGTTTTTT.

J is TRBJ2-7 and V is TRBV23-1; 11 bases match TRBD1. TRBV23-1 is recorded as an ORF, its role being uncertain. With 5 bases clipped from V and 5 bases from J, the junction kept 2 bases outside the gene matches. CDR3 length: 13 amino acids. The CDR3 nucleotides read TGCGCCAGCAGTAGGACAGGGGGCCACGAGCAGTACTTC. This codes for CASSRTGGHEQYF.

The sample holds one count of this clone. This sequence joins TRBV7-2 and TRBJ2-1; 8 nucleotides align to TRBD1. The V and J ends lost 0 bases and 4 bases, in that order; junction bases with no gene match: 5. This CDR3 comprises 16 residues. CDR1 is SGHTA and CDR2 is FQGNSA in the germline V gene. The CDR3 coding sequence is TGTGCCAGCAGCTTAGCAGGTGGACAGGGTTACAATGAGCAGTTCTTC. The encoded protein is CASSLAGGQGYNEQFF.

The chain carries TRBV14 and TRBJ1-5, with D possibly TRBD1 on 5 matching bases. The germline CDR1 and CDR2 sequences are SGHDN and FVKESK. V lost 4 bases and J 7 bases, leaving 26 bases between the germline ends. The CDR3 loop spans 18 amino acids. Here the CDR3 reads CASSLKLCSGTLGQPQHF. CDR3 DNA sequence: TGTGCCAGCAGCCTAAAACTTTGCTCCGGGACTTTAGGGCAGCCCCAGCATTTT. Looking up the rest from reference TRBV14 and TRBJ1-5 gives the full variable domain: EAGVTQFPSHSVIEKGQTVTLRCDPISGHDNLYWYRRVMGKEIKFLLHFVKESKQDESGMPNNRFLAERTGGTYSTLKVQPAELEDSGVYFCASSLKLCSGTLGQPQHFGDGTRLSIL.

The chain employs TRBV20-1 and TRBJ1-2; D not certain. Looked up from germline, CDR1 is DFQATT and CDR2 is SNEGSKA (reference sequence). Trimming removed 6 bases from V and 3 bases from J, with 8 bases in between. The CDR3 covers 11 residues. CDR3 DNA: TGCAGTGCCCAGTTTCACTATGGCTACACCTTC. Residues: CSAQFHYGYTF.

The CDR3 region is CASSYRRGGAGGELFF. The CDR3 DNA reads TGTGCCAGTAGTTATAGGCGGGGGGGCGCCGGCGGGGAGCTGTTTTTT. This chain joins TRBV19 and TRBJ2-2, with 9 bases lining up with TRBD2. In germline, CDR1 is LNHDA, CDR2 SQIVND (reference sequence). Unmatched junction bases numbered 11, after V lost 5 bases and J lost 7 bases. There are 16 residues in the CDR3.

This chain joins TRBV7-9 and TRBJ2-7, with 10 positions matching TRBD2. Germline CDR1 reads SEHNR; CDR2 reads FQNEAQ (reference sequence). The CDR3 sequence is 14 residues long. The ends lost 5 bases at V and 7 bases at J; junction bases unmatched: 8. The CDR3 spells CASSPASGGEEQYF. CDR3 coding DNA: TGTGCCAGCAGCCCGGCTAGCGGGGGAGAGGAGCAGTACTTC.

This sequence joins TRBV6-2 or TRBV6-3 and TRBJ1-5; 8 positions agree with TRBD1. The trim removed 4 bases at V and 4 bases at J, leaving 6 bases unmatched. This CDR3 region has 15 residues. The germline CDR1 and CDR2 sequences are MNHEY and SVGEGT. CDR3 nucleotides: TGTGCCAGCAGTTGGCTAACAGGGGGGAATCAGCCCCAGCATTTT. This gives the protein CASSWLTGGNQPQHF.

V and J are TRBV6-2 or TRBV6-3 and TRBJ2-1, with 7 bases fitting TRBD2. J lost 4 bases, V lost 0 bases, and 6 bases had no gene match. From germline, CDR1 is MNHEY and CDR2 SVGEGT. CDR3 length: 16 amino acids. The CDR3 is CASSYSLAGVYNEQFF. The DNA for the CDR3 is TGTGCCAGCAGTTACTCATTGGCGGGGGTTTACAATGAGCAGTTCTTC.

The chain has TRBV5-5 and TRBJ1-5; D uncertain. Germline values: CDR1 SGHKS, CDR2 YYEKEE (reference sequence). The CDR3 contains 12 residues. V lost 2 bases and J lost 6, with 6 bases in between. In DNA, the CDR3 is TGTGCCAGCAGCTTCTGGGGTCAGCCCCAGCATTTT. Amino acid sequence: CASSFWGQPQHF.

This sequence joins TRBV4-1 and TRBJ1-3, with no clear D. Trimming cost V 1 base and J 5 bases, with 6 bases left between them. The CDR3 has 13 residues. Germline CDR1 and CDR2: MGHRA and YSYEKL. CDR3 nucleotide sequence: TGCGCCAGCAGCCAAGGTTACAGAAACACCATATATTTT. This translates into CASSQGYRNTIYF.

The V gene is TRBV25-1, the J gene TRBJ1-6, with D tentatively TRBD1 (6 bases). The germline V gene has CDR1 MGHDK and CDR2 SYGVNS. The V end was cut by 4 bases, the J end by 8 bases, with 15 bases between. The CDR3 length is 15 residues. CDR3 sequence reads: CASSVAGGWDSPLHF. CDR3 DNA: TGTGCCAGCAGTGTGGCCGGGGGCTGGGATTCACCCCTCCACTTT.

This clone has only one observation. V usage is TRBV12-3 or TRBV12-4 and J usage is TRBJ2-7; 9 bases map to TRBD2. The junction had 3 bases not matched to a gene; V was cut back by 0 bases and J by 9 bases. This CDR3 is built from 13 residues. The CDR3 loop is CASSLARGGVQYF. For the CDR3, the DNA is TGTGCCAGCAGTTTAGCGCGGGGGGGTGTGCAGTACTTC.

The V call is TRBV4-1, the J call TRBJ1-2; D possibly corresponds to TRBD1 (5 bases). The CDR3 covers 13 residues. Trimming cost V 0 bases and J 8 bases, with 10 bases left between them. Germline values: CDR1 MGHRA, CDR2 YSYEKL. In DNA, the CDR3 is TGCGCCAGCAGCCAAGAATACGGGGACGGCTACACCTTC. This codes for CASSQEYGDGYTF.